These 24 T cell receptor beta chains originate from one sample sequenced in a study of early T cells in non-severe SARS-CoV-2 infection. TCRdb reprocessed the 5' RACE reads via MiXCR and lists one record per CDR3 protein. There are just under 65,000 distinct CDR3 sequences in the sample; 7% to 9.5% occur only once, and 13% lies in the top ten. Source: whole blood, taken at baseline. The receptors were sampled from an adult who was a healthcare worker with PCR-confirmed SARS-CoV-2 infection or an uninfected control (not recorded which).

V usage is TRBV2 and J usage is TRBJ2-7, with 9 positions matching TRBD2. The CDR3 covers 16 residues. The J segment lost 3 bases and the V segment lost 1 base, leaving 7 bases of the junction unmatched. Looked up from germline, CDR1 is SNHLY and CDR2 is FYNNEI. CDR3 nucleotides: TGTGCCAGCAGTGAAGTCTTGGCTAGCGGGGTCTACGAGCAGTACTTC. This encodes CASSEVLASGVYEQYF. The whole variable domain, filled in from reference TRBV2 and TRBJ2-7, reads EPEVTQTPSHQVTQMGQEVILRCVPISNHLYFYWYRQILGQKVEFLVSFYNNEISEKSEIFDDQFSVERPDGSNFTLKIRSTKLEDSAMYFCASSEVLASGVYEQYFGPGTRLTVT.

This clonotype was counted many times. The CDR3 spells CASSLVGSGSSRNEQFF. The CDR3 DNA is TGTGCCAGCAGCTTAGTAGGTAGCGGGAGTTCCCGAAATGAGCAGTTCTTC. The J gene is TRBJ2-1, the V gene TRBV7-8; 9 bases align to TRBD2. The CDR3 consists of 17 residues. CDR1 is SGHVS and CDR2 is FQNEAQ in the germline V gene. V was clipped by 1 base and J by 7 bases; unmatched bases: 11.

This clonotype came up many times. The chain is built from TRBV7-2 and TRBJ1-2; D is possibly TRBD1 (5 bases). V gave up 5 bases and J gave up 4 bases, with 14 bases separating them. The CDR3 has 14 amino acids. From germline, CDR1 is SGHTA and CDR2 FQGNSA. CDR3 nucleotide sequence: TGTGCCAGCAGCGCTTCGACAGCTGCCTATGGCTACACCTTC. It encodes CASSASTAAYGYTF.

The table lists this clonotype with a few counts. The genes are TRBV4-2 and TRBJ2-5; TRBD2 agrees at 12 bases. Per the germline V gene, CDR1 is LGHNA and CDR2 is YNFKEQ. V shed 2 bases, J shed 5 bases, and the junction held 3 bases outside the gene matches. There are 15 residues in the CDR3. The CDR3 loop is CASSQIGTSGETQYF. DNA of the CDR3: TGTGCCAGCAGCCAAATCGGGACTAGCGGGGAGACCCAGTACTTC.

The sample holds a few counts of this clonotype. The chain links TRBV29-1 to TRBJ2-5; 10 bases are shared with TRBD1. The V and J ends lost 7 bases and 4 bases, in that order; junction bases with no gene match: 9. The germline V gene encodes CDR1 SQVTM and CDR2 ANQGSEA. CDR3 length equals 14 residues. The chain's CDR3 is CSARRDRGGETQYF. The CDR3 nucleotides are TGCAGCGCCCGTAGGGACAGGGGTGGAGAGACCCAGTACTTC.

This clonotype was seen a few times. CDR3 sequence: CASSADSGTAYNEQFF. In DNA, the CDR3 is TGTGCCAGCAGCGCGGACTCCGGGACTGCTTACAATGAGCAGTTCTTC. The chain recombines TRBV9 with TRBJ2-1, with D possibly matching TRBD2 (6 bases). This CDR3 is 16 amino acids long. The V and J ends lost 3 bases and 4 bases respectively, with 17 bases between them. Germline CDR1 SGDLS, CDR2 YYNGEE.

The chain couples TRBV5-1 to TRBJ2-7; D may be TRBD2 (5 bases). The CDR3 runs 14 residues. Germline V gene lookup returns CDR1 SGHRS and CDR2 YFSETQ. Trimming stripped 0 bases from V and 4 bases from J, with 11 bases between. For the CDR3, the DNA is TGCGCCAGCAGCTTGGTCGCGGGTGTGTACGAGCAGTACTTC. It yields the protein CASSLVAGVYEQYF.

This clonotype was counted ten times or more. The rearrangement uses TRBV19 and TRBJ2-7, with D unclear. V lost 3 bases and J 0 bases, leaving 9 bases between the germline ends. The CDR3 runs to 14 residues. Looked up from germline, CDR1 is LNHDA and CDR2 is SQIVND (reference sequence). CDR3 region: CASSISVSSYEQYF. CDR3 DNA: TGTGCCAGTAGTATTTCCGTTTCCTCCTACGAGCAGTACTTC. Full variable domain (outside the CDR3, taken from reference TRBV19 and TRBJ2-7): DGGITQSPKYLFRKEGQNVTLSCEQNLNHDAMYWYRQDPGQGLRLIYYSQIVNDFQKGDIAEGYSVSREKKESFPLTVTSAQKNPTAFYLCASSISVSSYEQYFGPGTRLTVT.

This clonotype was recorded at least ten times. The V gene is TRBV20-1, the J gene TRBJ2-3; D possibly matches TRBD1 or TRBD2 (6 bases each). CDR3 length: 13 residues. V was clipped by 3 bases and J by 9 bases, with 16 bases between them. Germline CDR1 reads DFQATT; CDR2 reads SNEGSKA (reference sequence). The chain's CDR3 is CSARDSGWRTQYF. CDR3 bases: TGCAGTGCTAGGGACAGCGGGTGGAGGACGCAGTATTTT.

This clonotype was seen many times. This chain links TRBV11-2 with TRBJ2-1; D uncertain. The CDR3 is 16 residues long. V shed 3 bases and J shed 0 bases, with 12 bases lying between them. Germline CDR1 reads SGHAT; CDR2 reads FQNNGV. This CDR3 is CASSFYSASSYNEQFF. CDR3 bases: TGTGCCAGCAGCTTCTACTCGGCTAGCTCCTACAATGAGCAGTTCTTC.

V and J are TRBV20-1 and TRBJ1-6; D perhaps matches TRBD1 (5 bases). Germline values: CDR1 DFQATT, CDR2 SNEGSKA (reference sequence). The CDR3 spans 14 residues. V lost 6 bases, J lost 6 bases, and 15 bases lay in between. CDR3 nucleotides: TGCAGTGCCCGGAAGGGGTCCGGTAATTCACCCCTCCACTTT. The encoded protein is CSARKGSGNSPLHF.

This clonotype was seen repeatedly, ten times or more. The chain links TRBV12-3 or TRBV12-4 to TRBJ2-5; D remains ambiguous. Trimming shortened V by 3 bases and J by 5 bases, and 4 bases separated the two germline ends. This CDR3 contains 11 residues. The CDR3 loop reads CASSLLETQYF. CDR3 sequence (DNA): TGTGCCAGCAGTTTGCTGGAGACCCAGTACTTC.

This clonotype was detected only a few times. The rearrangement joins TRBV18 to TRBJ1-5, with D uncertain. The CDR3 sequence is 13 residues long. Trimming removed 2 bases from V and 5 bases from J, with 7 bases in between. Germline loops: CDR1 KGHSH, CDR2 LQKENI. This CDR3 is CASSPGMDQPQHF. DNA of the CDR3: TGTGCCAGCTCACCAGGCATGGATCAGCCCCAGCATTTT.

Ten or more counts support this clonotype. The chain's CDR3 is CASSLRDRDYNEQFF. DNA of the CDR3: TGCGCCAGCAGCCTCCGGGACAGAGACTACAATGAGCAGTTCTTC. The genes are TRBV5-1 and TRBJ2-1; 7 nucleotides line up with TRBD1. Germline lookup yields CDR1 SGHRS and CDR2 YFSETQ. The CDR3 totals 15 residues. With V trimmed by 4 bases and J by 3 bases, 7 bases remained unmatched.

In its sample, this clonotype was seen many times. The V and J genes are TRBV12-3 or TRBV12-4 and TRBJ2-5; 8 bases fit TRBD2. The CDR3 is 13 amino acids. V lost 2 bases to trimming and J lost 5 bases; unmatched junction nucleotides: 1. Here the CDR3 DNA reads TGTGCCAGCAGTTTATCTAGCGGGGAGACCCAGTACTTC. Protein sequence: CASSLSSGETQYF.

This clonotype was seen at least ten times. V gene TRBV7-6 combines with J gene TRBJ2-6; 15 bases map to TRBD2. CDR1 and CDR2 (germline): SGHVS, FNYEAQ. The CDR3 is 18 amino acids. The ends lost 1 base at V and 4 bases at J; junction bases unmatched: 2. CDR3 residues: CASSLGTSGRAGANVLTF. In DNA form, the CDR3 reads TGTGCCAGCAGCTTAGGGACTAGCGGGAGGGCCGGGGCCAACGTCCTGACTTTC.

A few counts support this clonotype. The chain recombines TRBV20-1 with TRBJ1-5, with 7 positions matching TRBD1. J lost 2 bases, V lost 3 bases, and 7 bases had no gene match. The CDR3 covers 15 residues. CDR1 is DFQATT and CDR2 is SNEGSKA in the germline V gene (reference sequence). CDR3 sequence (DNA): TGCAGTGCTAGGTCGACAGGGATTCGCAATCAGCCCCAGCATTTT. This codes for CSARSTGIRNQPQHF.

This clonotype was picked up a small number of times. CDR3 nucleotide sequence: TGTGCCAGCAGAGGGACTAGCGGGAGGGCCGTCGAGCAGTACTTC. This codes for CASRGTSGRAVEQYF. The V gene is TRBV6-2 or TRBV6-3, the J gene TRBJ2-7; 16 bases agree with TRBD2. The V gene's germline CDR1 is MNHEY and CDR2 SVGEGT. J lost 6 bases, V lost 6 bases, and 5 bases had no gene match. The length of the CDR3 is 15 residues.

The chain recombines TRBV12-3 or TRBV12-4 with TRBJ2-1, with 12 bases aligning to TRBD2. This CDR3 is 16 amino acids long. Trimming removed 5 bases from V and 7 bases from J; junction bases left unmatched: 9. The CDR3 bases are TGTGCCAGCAGTGTACTAGCGGGAGGTCGAGTGAATGAGCAGTTCTTC. Translating it yields CASSVLAGGRVNEQFF.

This clonotype occurred many times. The chain carries TRBV29-1 and TRBJ1-2; D unresolved. V was clipped by 3 bases and J by 2 bases, with 10 bases between them. The CDR3 is 13 amino acids. CDR1 is SQVTM and CDR2 is ANQGSEA in the germline V gene. CDR3: CSVEARVNYGYTF. The CDR3 coding sequence is TGCAGCGTTGAGGCTCGGGTGAACTATGGCTACACCTTC.

The chain uses TRBV7-7 and TRBJ2-5, with D possibly matching TRBD1 (6 bases). Trimming took off 4 bases at V and 5 bases at J, with 14 bases between the two ends. Germline V lookup: CDR1 SSHAT, CDR2 FNYEAQ (reference sequence). The CDR3 totals 14 residues. DNA for the CDR3: TGTGCCAGCAGCTCCGTACAGGGAAGCGAGACCCAGTACTTC. It codes for CASSSVQGSETQYF.

This clonotype was seen many times. The genes are TRBV7-8 and TRBJ2-3; 10 bases line up with TRBD2. In germline, CDR1 is SGHVS, CDR2 FQNEAQ. Trimming at V came to 5 bases and at J to 4 bases, leaving 15 bases not matched to a gene. The CDR3 length is 18 residues. The CDR3 region is CASSPPGAGGSSPDTQYF. Written as DNA, the CDR3 is TGTGCCAGCAGCCCACCGGGAGCGGGAGGGTCGTCCCCAGATACGCAGTATTTT.

The table lists this clonotype with many counts. The J gene is TRBJ1-6, the V gene TRBV6-6; D gene uncertain. Per germline, CDR1 MNHNY and CDR2 SVGAGI (reference sequence). There are 17 residues in the CDR3. The germline V and J ends were trimmed by 0 bases and 7 bases, with 16 bases remaining between them. For the CDR3, the DNA is TGTGCCAGCAGTTACTCCAACTCAGACGTTTCCAATTCACCCCTCCACTTT. It is translated as CASSYSNSDVSNSPLHF.

CDR3 amino acids: CASNIAGGASYNEQFF. The CDR3 nucleotides read TGTGCCAGCAATATAGCGGGGGGGGCCTCCTACAATGAGCAGTTCTTC. This chain links TRBV6-2 or TRBV6-3 with TRBJ2-1; 11 nucleotides line up with TRBD2. V trimming: 7 bases; J trimming: 0 bases; junction bases outside the gene matches: 5. The CDR3 consists of 16 residues. The V gene's germline CDR1 is MNHEY and CDR2 SVGEGT.